These T cell receptor beta chains were read from a single sample in a study of T cell responses to AZD1222 COVID-19 vaccine. TCRdb's table, derived via immunoSEQ multiplex PCR, lists solely in-frame clones and lacks some. This table holds about 89,000 clones, around 83% found once. The specimen was peripheral blood, collected 28 days after the second AZD1222 dose. The receptor set was obtained from an adult who received the AZD1222 COVID-19 vaccine. Both conserved end residues are part of each CDR3. Each record gives: clone size, V gene, D gene, CDR3 length, J gene, CDR3 DNA, CDR3 protein. The D gene is left open where the match is weak. Only some rows state a clone size, as once, few, many or a class for expanded clones.

abundance: once; v_gene: TRBV2; d_gene: TRBD2; len: 15; j_gene: TRBJ2-5; CDR3nt: TGTGCCAGCAGTGAAGCGCTGCTAGCGGGAGGGGCCCAGTACTTC; CDR3aa: CASSEALLAGGAQYF
abundance: .; v_gene: TRBV7-2; d_gene: .; len: 15; j_gene: TRBJ2-7; CDR3nt: TGTGCCAGCAGCTTTATTAACGCGGGAAACTACGAGCAGTACTTC; CDR3aa: CASSFINAGNYEQYF
abundance: .; v_gene: TRBV5-1; d_gene: .; len: 14; j_gene: TRBJ1-3; CDR3nt: TGCGCCAGCAGCTTGGCGGGCTCTGGAAACACCATATATTTT; CDR3aa: CASSLAGSGNTIYF
abundance: .; v_gene: TRBV2; d_gene: TRBD1; len: 16; j_gene: TRBJ2-1; CDR3nt: TGTGCCAGCAGGGGCGCGGACAGGGCGCCCTACAATGAGCAGTTCTTC; CDR3aa: CASRGADRAPYNEQFF
abundance: .; v_gene: TRBV5-1; d_gene: .; len: 16; j_gene: TRBJ1-6; CDR3nt: TGCGCCAGCAGCTTGTCCGGGGACTCTCCTAATTCACCCCTCCACTTT; CDR3aa: CASSLSGDSPNSPLHF
abundance: .; v_gene: TRBV28; d_gene: .; len: 15; j_gene: TRBJ1-1; CDR3nt: TGTGCCAGCAGTTTTGGGGAGGGGGGAAGCACTGAAGCTTTCTTT; CDR3aa: CASSFGEGGSTEAFF
abundance: .; v_gene: TRBV6-5; d_gene: .; len: 11; j_gene: TRBJ2-5; CDR3nt: TGTGCCAGCAGTTACGGGAAAGCCCAGTACTTC; CDR3aa: CASSYGKAQYF
abundance: .; v_gene: TRBV3-1/TRBV3-2; d_gene: .; len: 17; j_gene: TRBJ2-2; CDR3nt: TGTGCCAGCAGCCAAGAGTGGGCGGAGGACGCCACCGGGGAGCTGTTTTTT; CDR3aa: CASSQEWAEDATGELFF
abundance: .; v_gene: TRBV4-2; d_gene: .; len: 17; j_gene: TRBJ2-2; CDR3nt: TGTGCCAGCAGCCAAGACCTCATCAGGAGAAACACCGGGGAGCTGTTTTTT; CDR3aa: CASSQDLIRRNTGELFF
abundance: .; v_gene: TRBV6-5; d_gene: .; len: 12; j_gene: TRBJ1-2; CDR3nt: TGTGCCAGTCAGGGGAAGAACTATGGCTACACCTTC; CDR3aa: CASQGKNYGYTF
abundance: .; v_gene: TRBV19; d_gene: .; len: 14; j_gene: TRBJ1-5; CDR3nt: TGTGCCAGTAGTATACGGGCAGGGTATCAGCCCCAGCATTTT; CDR3aa: CASSIRAGYQPQHF
abundance: .; v_gene: TRBV5-1; d_gene: .; len: 14; j_gene: TRBJ2-7; CDR3nt: TGCGCCAGCAGCTTGGAGCCAGGACCCTACGAGCAGTACTTC; CDR3aa: CASSLEPGPYEQYF
abundance: .; v_gene: TRBV21-1; d_gene: .; len: 20; j_gene: TRBJ2-2; CDR3nt: TGTGCCAGCAGCAAAGTGGGGGACAGGGGGAAGTTGGTAGACACCGGGGAGCTGTTTTTT; CDR3aa: CASSKVGDRGKLVDTGELFF
abundance: few; v_gene: TRBV2; d_gene: .; len: 14; j_gene: TRBJ2-2; CDR3nt: TGTGCCAGCAGGGTTGCACCGAACACCGGGGAGCTGTTTTTT; CDR3aa: CASRVAPNTGELFF
abundance: .; v_gene: TRBV7-2; d_gene: .; len: 17; j_gene: TRBJ2-4; CDR3nt: TGTGCCAGCAGCTTTTACGGGTCTCAAGTAGCCAAAAACATTCAGTACTTC; CDR3aa: CASSFYGSQVAKNIQYF
abundance: .; v_gene: TRBV5-1; d_gene: .; len: 14; j_gene: TRBJ2-7; CDR3nt: TGCGCCAGCAGCTTGGGGAGGCGACAGGCTGAGCAGTACTTC; CDR3aa: CASSLGRRQAEQYF
abundance: .; v_gene: TRBV27; d_gene: TRBD2; len: 16; j_gene: TRBJ2-3; CDR3nt: TGTGCCAGCAGCCGTAGACTAGCGGCCAGCACAGATACGCAGTATTTT; CDR3aa: CASSRRLAASTDTQYF
abundance: .; v_gene: TRBV7-2; d_gene: .; len: 12; j_gene: TRBJ2-7; CDR3nt: TGTGCCAGCAGCTTATTCCGGGACTCGCAGTACTTC; CDR3aa: CASSLFRDSQYF
abundance: once; v_gene: TRBV28; d_gene: TRBD1; len: 15; j_gene: TRBJ2-7; CDR3nt: TGTGCCAGCAGCTCCCCGGGACAGGTCCCCTACGAGCAGTACTTC; CDR3aa: CASSSPGQVPYEQYF
abundance: .; v_gene: TRBV7-2; d_gene: .; len: 15; j_gene: TRBJ1-1; CDR3nt: TGTGCCAGCAGCCCTAGGGGGGACAAGAACACTGAAGCTTTCTTT; CDR3aa: CASSPRGDKNTEAFF
abundance: .; v_gene: TRBV29-1; d_gene: .; len: 14; j_gene: TRBJ2-5; CDR3nt: TGCAGCGTTGTTTCCCGGGACTCCCAAGAGACCCAGTACTTC; CDR3aa: CSVVSRDSQETQYF
abundance: .; v_gene: TRBV30; d_gene: .; len: 12; j_gene: TRBJ1-2; CDR3nt: TGTGCCTGGAGTGTAGGTGGGTTTGGCTACACCTTC; CDR3aa: CAWSVGGFGYTF
abundance: .; v_gene: TRBV7-8; d_gene: TRBD1; len: 15; j_gene: TRBJ1-1; CDR3nt: TGTGCCAGCAGCTTAGGACAGGGAGGGAACACTGAAGCTTTCTTT; CDR3aa: CASSLGQGGNTEAFF
abundance: .; v_gene: TRBV12-3/TRBV12-4; d_gene: .; len: 13; j_gene: TRBJ1-1; CDR3nt: TGTGCCAGCAGCCCATCCATGAACACTGAAGCTTTCTTT; CDR3aa: CASSPSMNTEAFF
abundance: .; v_gene: TRBV5-1; d_gene: .; len: 13; j_gene: TRBJ1-2; CDR3nt: TGCGCCAGCAGCTTGGTGTCTGACTATGGCTACACCTTC; CDR3aa: CASSLVSDYGYTF
abundance: .; v_gene: TRBV19; d_gene: TRBD2; len: 14; j_gene: TRBJ2-7; CDR3nt: TGTGCCAGTAGTACCGCGGGAGGGCCCTACGAGCAGTACTTC; CDR3aa: CASSTAGGPYEQYF
abundance: .; v_gene: TRBV6-2/TRBV6-3; d_gene: TRBD1; len: 15; j_gene: TRBJ1-3; CDR3nt: TGTGCCAGCAGCTCTCAGGGGGCGCTTGGAAACACCATATATTTT; CDR3aa: CASSSQGALGNTIYF
abundance: .; v_gene: TRBV28; d_gene: .; len: 13; j_gene: TRBJ2-3; CDR3nt: TGTGCCACCCTTGACGGGCCCACAGATACGCAGTATTTT; CDR3aa: CATLDGPTDTQYF
abundance: .; v_gene: TRBV12-3/TRBV12-4; d_gene: .; len: 12; j_gene: TRBJ1-2; CDR3nt: TGTGCCAGCAGTACTACGAACTATGGCTACACCTTC; CDR3aa: CASSTTNYGYTF
abundance: .; v_gene: TRBV15; d_gene: .; len: 15; j_gene: TRBJ1-3; CDR3nt: TGTGCCACCAGCAGAGATCGGGGTGGTGGAAACACCATATATTTT; CDR3aa: CATSRDRGGGNTIYF